The 12 T cell receptor beta chains below all came from one sample that was sequenced in a study of OX40 agonist ivuxolimab in advanced cancers. Repertoires were generated with immunoSEQ multiplex PCR, while TCRdb's copy carries only in-frame clones and drops some. This repertoire shows around 74,000 clones, less than 90% found once; its top ten account for roughly 0.71%. This specimen consisted of CD4+ or CD8+ T cells sorted from blood, obtained in a trial of the OX40 agonist ivuxolimab. The source of these receptors is an adult with an advanced solid tumor such as melanoma, head and neck, liver or kidney cancer.

The chain recombines TRBV15 with TRBJ1-5, with a possible D match to TRBD1 (5 bases). The CDR3 consists of 18 residues. Germline values: CDR1 LNHNV, CDR2 YYDKDF (reference sequence). V was clipped by 0 bases and J by 0 bases, with 15 bases between them. In DNA, the CDR3 is TGTGCCACCAGCAGAGATTGGGCGGGGGGAAATAGCAATCAGCCCCAGCATTTT. Translation: CATSRDWAGGNSNQPQHF. Variable domain in full (rest from reference TRBV15 and TRBJ1-5): DAMVIQNPRYQVTQFGKPVTLSCSQTLNHNVMYWYQQKSSQAPKLLFHYYDKDFNNEADTPDNFQSRRPNTSFCFLDIRSPGLGDTAMYLCATSRDWAGGNSNQPQHFGDGTRLSIL.

The V and J genes are TRBV6-1 and TRBJ2-3, with D maybe TRBD1 (6 bases). V gave up 4 bases and J gave up 0 bases, with 11 bases separating them. Germline V gene data show CDR1 as MNHNS and CDR2 as SASEGT. The CDR3 has 15 residues. CDR3 bases: TGTGCCAGCAGTGCCGGACAGCCTAGCACAGATACGCAGTATTTT. Protein sequence: CASSAGQPSTDTQYF.

The V gene is TRBV5-1, the J gene TRBJ2-2; D perhaps matches TRBD2 (5 bases). Trimming cost V 8 bases and J 2 bases, with 7 bases left between them. CDR3 length: 12 amino acids. CDR1 and CDR2 (germline): SGHRS, YFSETQ. The CDR3 nucleotides are TGCGCCAGTGGGAGAAACACCGGGGAGCTGTTTTTT. Its translation: CASGRNTGELFF.

The chain uses TRBV5-1 and TRBJ2-5, with D uncertain. CDR3 size: 14 residues. V was pared by 5 bases and J by 4 bases, with 15 bases between. Germline V gene sequence: CDR1 SGHRS, CDR2 YFSETQ. As DNA, the CDR3 is TGCGCCAGCAGACCGCTGTCGGCTGGAGAGACCCAGTACTTC. It yields the protein CASRPLSAGETQYF. Full variable domain (outside the CDR3, taken from reference TRBV5-1 and TRBJ2-5): KAGVTQTPRYLIKTRGQQVTLSCSPISGHRSVSWYQQTPGQGLQFLFEYFSETQRNKGNFPGRFSGRQFSNSRSEMNVSTLELGDSALYLCASRPLSAGETQYFGPGTRLLVL.

The V gene is TRBV5-1, the J gene TRBJ1-2, with D possibly matching TRBD1 (5 bases). The CDR3 has 14 amino acids. Trimming left V 1 base short and J 2 bases short, with 9 bases between. From germline, CDR1 is SGHRS and CDR2 YFSETQ. CDR3 coding DNA: TGCGCCAGCAGCTTGAGTCCAGGGAACTATGGCTACACCTTC. The encoded protein is CASSLSPGNYGYTF.

The rearrangement joins TRBV6-9 to TRBJ1-5, with D tentatively TRBD1 (5 bases). Per the germline V gene, CDR1 is MNHGY and CDR2 is SVAAGI. The V end lost 6 bases, the J end lost 1 base, and 22 bases lay between the germline ends. This CDR3 is built from 18 residues. CDR3 amino acids: CASSLAGVRDVSNQPQHF. Written as DNA, the CDR3 is TGTGCCAGCAGCTTAGCGGGGGTTCGGGACGTGAGCAATCAGCCCCAGCATTTT.

The chain is built from TRBV5-5 and TRBJ1-4, with a tentative D call TRBD1 (5 bases). This CDR3 region has 15 residues. V lost 7 bases and J 1 base, leaving 14 bases between the germline ends. Germline V gene data show CDR1 as SGHKS and CDR2 as YYEKEE (reference sequence). CDR3 nucleotide sequence: TGTGCCAGCGGGGGGTTTGAAGGAACTAATGAAAAACTGTTTTTT. It translates to CASGGFEGTNEKLFF.

This chain uses TRBV10-3 with TRBJ1-1; 8 nucleotides agree with TRBD1. J gave up 4 bases and V 3 bases, and 4 bases lay outside the gene matches. The CDR3 is made up of 14 amino acids. Germline CDR1 is ENHRY and CDR2 is SYGVKD. The CDR3 loop is CAISDSGGGTEAFF. The CDR3 DNA is TGTGCCATCAGTGACTCAGGGGGCGGCACTGAAGCTTTCTTT.

The V and J genes are TRBV5-1 and TRBJ1-3; D may be TRBD1 (6 bases). In germline, CDR1 is SGHRS, CDR2 YFSETQ. V was clipped by 8 bases and J by 1 base, with 22 bases between them. The CDR3 spans 17 residues. Written as DNA, the CDR3 is TGCGCCAGTCGTGCGACGGGGGGCGCCGGTTCTGGAAACACCATATATTTT. Translation gives CASRATGGAGSGNTIYF.

There are a few counts of this clone. The chain employs TRBV30 and TRBJ1-2, with TRBD1 identical over 8 bases. V lost 0 bases, J lost 6 bases, and 9 bases stayed unmatched. CDR3 length: 15 residues. Germline V gene sequence: CDR1 GTSNPN, CDR2 SVGIG (reference sequence). CDR3 in DNA: TGTGCCTGGAGTGTACGAACAGGGGGGGCGGATGGCTACACCTTC. This encodes CAWSVRTGGADGYTF.

On this clone: This sample also contains other DNA sequences that code for the same CDR3. This rearrangement joins TRBV5-1 to TRBJ1-1; the D gene is possibly TRBD1 (5 bases). Looked up from germline, CDR1 is SGHRS and CDR2 is YFSETQ. Deletions cut 2 bases from V and 3 bases from J, with 8 bases between. The CDR3 is 13 amino acids. The CDR3 nucleotides read TGCGCCAGCAGCTTTAAAGGGGACACTGAAGCTTTCTTT. This codes for CASSFKGDTEAFF.

Concerning this clone: Other DNA sequences in this specimen translate into the identical CDR3. The DNA of the CDR3 is TGTGCCACCAGCCTGGGGTCCGGGCGGATGAATGAGCAGTTCTTC. Its protein is CATSLGSGRMNEQFF. The chain joins TRBV15 to TRBJ2-1; D unresolved. This CDR3 spans 15 amino acids. Germline V lookup: CDR1 LNHNV, CDR2 YYDKDF (reference sequence). The V gene lost 5 bases and the J gene lost 7 bases, with 18 bases spanning the gap. Full variable domain (rest looked up from reference TRBV15 and TRBJ2-1): DAMVIQNPRYQVTQFGKPVTLSCSQTLNHNVMYWYQQKSSQAPKLLFHYYDKDFNNEADTPDNFQSRRPNTSFCFLDIRSPGLGDTAMYLCATSLGSGRMNEQFFGPGTRLTVL.